Following are 32 T cell receptor beta chains from one sample sequenced in a study of control samples from healthy donors and cancer patients. Here immunoSEQ multiplex PCR was the method, and the copy in TCRdb shows in-frame clones only, minus some. Seen here are under 130,000 clones, around 82% observed once, and the top ten hold under 15%. Input material: blood. The receptors derive from a woman between 45 and 60 years old in good health.

The chain recombines TRBV5-6 with TRBJ2-2, with no clear D. Looked up from germline, CDR1 is SGHDT and CDR2 is YYEEEE. V was shortened by 0 bases and J by 1 base, with 10 bases between the two germline ends. The CDR3 covers 16 residues. Here the CDR3 reads CASSLAQRQNTGELFF. The DNA of the CDR3 is TGTGCCAGCAGCTTGGCGCAGCGACAGAACACCGGGGAGCTGTTTTTT.

The chain carries TRBV4-3 and TRBJ1-2; TRBD1 is a possible D gene (5 bases). The germline V gene has CDR1 LGHNA and CDR2 YSLEER. The germline V and J ends were trimmed by 0 bases and 2 bases, with 16 bases remaining between them. This CDR3 contains 17 residues. The CDR3 nucleotides are TGCGCCAGCAGCCAAGATCCGACCGGGGCAGGGAACTATGGCTACACCTTC. Translating gives CASSQDPTGAGNYGYTF.

The chain uses TRBV6-5 and TRBJ1-3, with D unclear. Germline V gene lookup returns CDR1 MNHEY and CDR2 SVGAGI. This CDR3 is built from 12 residues. The germline V and J ends were trimmed by 7 bases and 4 bases, with 8 bases remaining between them. CDR3 loop: CASTYQGNTIYF. DNA for the CDR3: TGTGCCAGCACATATCAAGGAAACACCATATATTTT.

This chain links TRBV6-2 or TRBV6-3 with TRBJ2-5; D is possibly TRBD2 (5 bases). Deletions cut 5 bases from V and 10 bases from J, with 11 bases between. CDR1 and CDR2 (germline): MNHEY, SVGEGT. CDR3 length equals 11 residues. This chain's CDR3 is CASSPARGQYF. In DNA, the CDR3 is TGTGCCAGCAGTCCGGCACGGGGCCAGTACTTC.

The sample holds one count of this clone. This chain joins TRBV28 and TRBJ1-2; D remains unclear. V was pared by 1 base and J by 1 base, with 10 bases between. Germline V gene data show CDR1 as MDHEN and CDR2 as SYDVKM. The CDR3 loop spans 15 amino acids. Here the CDR3 DNA reads TGTGCCAGCAGTTTATCCGAGTCCGGTAACTATGGCTACACCTTC. Its translation is CASSLSESGNYGYTF.

V and J are TRBV25-1 and TRBJ2-3, with 10 nucleotides matching TRBD2. From germline, CDR1 is MGHDK and CDR2 SYGVNS. Germline trimming cut 2 bases from V and 0 bases from J; bases unmatched to any gene: 2. The CDR3 is made up of 16 amino acids. CDR3 coding DNA: TGTGCCAGCAGTGAACGAGCGGGAGGGAGCACAGATACGCAGTATTTT. It is translated as CASSERAGGSTDTQYF.

This clone was found a few times. The V call is TRBV11-2, the J call TRBJ1-2, with D unresolved. CDR1 SGHAT and CDR2 FQNNGV come from the germline V gene. V lost 1 base and J 0 bases, leaving 9 bases between the germline ends. The CDR3 runs 15 residues. The CDR3 spells CASSLASETNYGYTF. The CDR3 bases are TGTGCCAGCAGCTTAGCGTCAGAGACTAACTATGGCTACACCTTC.

The chain combines TRBV10-3 with TRBJ2-7, with TRBD1 identical over 10 bases. Trimming took 4 bases from V and 2 from J; bases not matched to a gene: 8. This CDR3 is 16 amino acids long. Germline lookup yields CDR1 ENHRY and CDR2 SYGVKD. DNA for the CDR3: TGTGCCATCAGTGCTATGGGACAGGGGATTACCTACGAGCAGTACTTC. Its protein is CAISAMGQGITYEQYF.

The gene calls are TRBV6-6 and TRBJ1-2; 8 positions agree with TRBD1. The V gene end was trimmed by 6 bases and the J gene end by 2 bases; junction bases not matched to a gene: 8. CDR1 is MNHNY and CDR2 is SVGAGI in the germline V gene (reference sequence). This CDR3 comprises 15 residues. In DNA, the CDR3 is TGTGCCAGCAGGCTGGACAGGGCGGCGAACTATGGCTACACCTTC. The encoded protein is CASRLDRAANYGYTF.

This clone was found once. This chain's CDR3 is CASMKKGATTDNEQFF. CDR3 DNA sequence: TGTGCCAGCATGAAAAAGGGGGCTACCACCGACAATGAGCAGTTCTTC. The V and J genes are TRBV2 and TRBJ2-1; the match to TRBD1 covers 7 bases. The V gene end was trimmed by 7 bases and the J gene end by 5 bases; junction bases not matched to a gene: 14. Per germline, CDR1 SNHLY and CDR2 FYNNEI. The CDR3 length is 16 residues.

The gene calls are TRBV12-5 and TRBJ1-4; D gene unclear. The CDR3 length is 15 residues. The ends were cut back, 0 bases at V and 5 bases at J, with 10 bases in the middle. The germline CDR1 and CDR2 sequences are LGHNT and FRNRAP. CDR3: CASGLVPGRNEKLFF. DNA for the CDR3: TGTGCTAGTGGTTTGGTACCCGGCCGGAATGAAAAACTGTTTTTT.

About this clone: An end of the junction does not agree with germline; a read error may underlie this. The J gene is TRBJ2-1, the V gene TRBV9; a possible D gene is TRBD2 (5 bases). CDR1 SGDLS and CDR2 YYNGEE come from the germline V gene. The CDR3 extends over 15 amino acids. The CDR3: CASSVGGASNNEQFF. The CDR3 region has the DNA TGTGCCAGCAGCGTAGGGGGAGCCTCCAACAATGAGCAGTTCTTC.

CDR3 DNA sequence: TGTGCCAGCAGCTCCCCCGGGGGGGGTGGCTACACCTTC. This gives the protein CASSSPGGGGYTF. V usage is TRBV27 and J usage is TRBJ1-2; the D gene is possibly TRBD1 (5 bases). This CDR3 contains 13 residues. V lost 6 bases to trimming and J lost 7 bases, with 15 bases between them. Germline lookup yields CDR1 MNHEY and CDR2 SMNVEV (reference sequence).

This chain links TRBV11-2 with TRBJ1-4; 7 bases are a match to TRBD1. Germline V gene data show CDR1 as SGHAT and CDR2 as FQNNGV. CDR3 length: 15 residues. J was trimmed by 4 bases and V by 3 bases; bases with no gene match: 5. This chain's CDR3 is CASSFTGTDNEKLFF. The CDR3 DNA follows: TGTGCCAGCAGCTTCACCGGGACAGATAATGAAAAACTGTTTTTT. Full variable domain (rest looked up from reference TRBV11-2 and TRBJ1-4): EAGVAQSPRYKIIEKRQSVAFWCNPISGHATLYWYQQILGQGPKLLIQFQNNGVVDDSQLPKDRFSAERLKGVDSTLKIQPAKLEDSAVYLCASSFTGTDNEKLFFGSGTQLSVL.

In regard to this clone: The same CDR3 is also encoded by other DNA sequences in this sample. The CDR3 nucleotides read TGTGCCAGCAGCTTAGAACTAGCGGGAGGGGGTGAGCAGTTCTTC. Its protein product is CASSLELAGGGEQFF. The chain has TRBV7-9 and TRBJ2-1, with 13 bases aligning to TRBD2. Germline V lookup: CDR1 SEHNR, CDR2 FQNEAQ (reference sequence). The CDR3 has 15 amino acids. The V and J ends lost 1 base and 9 bases, in that order; junction bases with no gene match: 3.

In this sample, this clone turned up a few times. Other DNA sequences in the sample encode the same CDR3. This chain joins TRBV4-1 and TRBJ2-1; a possible D gene is TRBD1 (5 bases). V lost 0 bases to trimming and J lost 0 bases, with 9 bases between them. Germline V lookup: CDR1 MGHRA, CDR2 YSYEKL. The CDR3 runs 16 residues. CDR3 amino acids: CASSQEGRNSYNEQFF. CDR3 sequence (DNA): TGCGCCAGCAGCCAAGAGGGGCGAAACTCCTACAATGAGCAGTTCTTC.

The V call is TRBV9, the J call TRBJ2-2; TRBD1 matches 7 bases. From germline, CDR1 is SGDLS and CDR2 YYNGEE. The junction had 13 bases not matched to a gene; V was cut back by 4 bases and J by 7 bases. This CDR3 has 16 amino acids. The CDR3 region has the DNA TGTGCCAGCAGCTTCGACCGGGACAGTAAAGTCGGGGAGCTGTTTTTT. It is translated as CASSFDRDSKVGELFF.

This chain uses TRBV6-2 or TRBV6-3 with TRBJ1-1, with a tentative D call TRBD1 (5 bases). V lost 2 bases and J lost 5, with 24 bases in between. CDR1 is MNHEY and CDR2 is SVGEGT in the germline V gene. The CDR3 totals 18 residues. CDR3 region: CASSYPGLVGTPVTEAFF. CDR3 coding DNA: TGTGCCAGCAGTTACCCGGGATTGGTCGGGACTCCGGTGACTGAAGCTTTCTTT.

The chain carries TRBV5-1 and TRBJ2-5; weak D call: TRBD2 (5 bases). CDR1 SGHRS and CDR2 YFSETQ come from the germline V gene. Trimming took 5 bases from V and 2 from J, leaving 16 bases between them. The CDR3 has 15 amino acids. CDR3 residues: CASSLIEPGQETQYF. The CDR3 DNA follows: TGCGCCAGCAGTCTGATTGAGCCGGGGCAAGAGACCCAGTACTTC.

This chain joins TRBV6-5 and TRBJ1-1, with 7 bases matching TRBD1. Germline V CDR1 and CDR2: MNHEY, SVGAGI. V was clipped by 0 bases and J by 9 bases; unmatched bases: 7. The CDR3 length is 14 residues. CDR3 loop: CASSYSGTERKAFF. CDR3 sequence (DNA): TGTGCCAGCAGTTACTCAGGGACAGAGAGAAAAGCTTTCTTT.

This chain links TRBV2 with TRBJ2-7, with D maybe TRBD2 (6 bases). Germline values: CDR1 SNHLY, CDR2 FYNNEI. Trimming removed 5 bases from V and 3 bases from J, with 11 bases in between. This CDR3 contains 13 residues. The CDR3 here is CASSLTRIYEQYF. The CDR3 nucleotides are TGTGCCAGCAGTCTGACTAGAATCTACGAGCAGTACTTC.

The chain uses TRBV6-6 and TRBJ2-5, with 12 bases fitting TRBD2. J was trimmed by 7 bases and V by 5 bases; bases with no gene match: 8. The CDR3 runs 15 residues. Per germline, CDR1 MNHNY and CDR2 SVGAGI (reference sequence). The CDR3 DNA reads TGTGCCAGCAGTCAGACTAGCGGGAGTCCCGGGACCCAGTACTTC. Its protein is CASSQTSGSPGTQYF.

The chain links TRBV2 to TRBJ2-5; TRBD2 matches 8 bases. V dropped 8 bases and J dropped 3; count of bases not matched to a gene: 8. The CDR3 covers 14 residues. From germline, CDR1 is SNHLY and CDR2 FYNNEI. The CDR3 DNA follows: TGTGCCAGCCAACTTGAAGCGGGAGAAGAGACCCAGTACTTC. This sequence encodes CASQLEAGEETQYF.

This clone was counted a few times. The chain links TRBV7-3 to TRBJ1-6; no clear D. Per the germline V gene, CDR1 is SGHTA and CDR2 is FQGTGA. The length of the CDR3 is 13 residues. The germline V and J ends were trimmed by 2 bases and 7 bases, with 6 bases remaining between them. CDR3 residues: CASSLQPNSPLHF. In DNA, the CDR3 is TGTGCCAGCAGCTTACAGCCCAATTCACCCCTCCACTTT.

CDR3 protein: CAISRDSLYGYTF. The CDR3 DNA sequence: TGTGCCATCAGCAGGGACAGTCTGTATGGCTACACCTTC. The rearrangement joins TRBV10-3 to TRBJ1-2, with 7 bases lining up with TRBD1. V shed 6 bases and J 5 bases; nucleotides not matched to a gene: 6. CDR3 length: 13 amino acids. Looked up from germline, CDR1 is ENHRY and CDR2 is SYGVKD.

The CDR3 sequence: CASRIIDREQPQHF. Here the CDR3 DNA reads TGTGCCAGCAGAATTATAGACAGGGAACAGCCCCAGCATTTT. The J gene is TRBJ1-5, the V gene TRBV6-6, with 7 bases identical to TRBD1. The junction had 9 bases not matched to a gene; V was cut back by 6 bases and J by 7 bases. The germline CDR1 and CDR2 sequences are MNHNY and SVGAGI (reference sequence). This CDR3 contains 14 residues.

V usage is TRBV6-5 and J usage is TRBJ1-2; no clear D. Germline CDR1 is MNHEY and CDR2 is SVGAGI. This CDR3 contains 14 residues. The V end was cut by 0 bases, the J end by 3 bases, with 8 bases between. In DNA form, the CDR3 reads TGTGCCAGCAGTTACTCCGGCGGTGACTATGGCTACACCTTC. This translates into CASSYSGGDYGYTF.

The chain combines TRBV19 with TRBJ1-5; D possibly corresponds to TRBD1 (5 bases). Trimming stripped 3 bases from V and 1 base from J, with 13 bases between. The CDR3 is made up of 16 amino acids. Germline CDR1 is LNHDA and CDR2 is SQIVND (reference sequence). CDR3 sequence: CASSIRRRDSNQPQHF. The DNA for the CDR3 is TGTGCCAGTAGTATTAGGAGGAGGGACAGCAATCAGCCCCAGCATTTT.

The chain combines TRBV5-5 with TRBJ1-3; 8 nucleotides match TRBD1. J was trimmed by 0 bases and V by 4 bases; bases with no gene match: 15. Germline V lookup: CDR1 SGHKS, CDR2 YYEKEE (reference sequence). CDR3 length: 19 amino acids. CDR3 bases: TGTGCCAGCAGCCACCTTCGAGCGGACAGGGTAATCTCTGGAAACACCATATATTTT. This codes for CASSHLRADRVISGNTIYF.

The rearrangement links TRBV21-1 to TRBJ1-6. TRBV21-1 is annotated as a pseudogene. The CDR3 spans 15 residues. The CDR3 region is CASSNRVSYNSPLHF. In DNA form, the CDR3 reads TGTGCCAGCAGCAATAGGGTATCGTATAATTCACCCCTCCACTTT.

V is TRBV7-8 and J is TRBJ1-2; 8 bases line up with TRBD1. Germline loops: CDR1 SGHVS, CDR2 FQNEAQ. J gave up 6 bases and V 5 bases, and 17 bases lay outside the gene matches. This CDR3 region has 17 residues. The DNA of the CDR3 is TGTGCCAGCAGCCTAGAATTAATCAGGGGGCTTATGGATGGCTACACCTTC. It specifies CASSLELIRGLMDGYTF.

The V gene is TRBV11-1, the J gene TRBJ1-2, with D possibly TRBD1 on 5 matching bases. V lost 5 bases to trimming and J lost 3 bases, with 16 bases between them. The CDR3 totals 15 residues. Germline V CDR1 and CDR2: SGHAT, FQDESV (reference sequence). Written as DNA, the CDR3 is TGTGCCAGCAGCGCAAGGGTTGCGGGACACTATGGCTACACCTTC. Amino acid sequence: CASSARVAGHYGYTF.